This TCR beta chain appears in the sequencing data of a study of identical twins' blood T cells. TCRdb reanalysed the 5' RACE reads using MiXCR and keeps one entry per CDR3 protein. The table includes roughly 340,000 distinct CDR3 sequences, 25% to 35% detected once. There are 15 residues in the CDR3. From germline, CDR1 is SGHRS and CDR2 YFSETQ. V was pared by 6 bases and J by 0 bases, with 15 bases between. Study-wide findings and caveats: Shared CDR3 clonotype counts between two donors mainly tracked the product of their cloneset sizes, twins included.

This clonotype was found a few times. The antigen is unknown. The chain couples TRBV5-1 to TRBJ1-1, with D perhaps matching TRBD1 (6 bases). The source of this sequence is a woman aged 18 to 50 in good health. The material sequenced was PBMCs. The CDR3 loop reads CASTGAGSMNTEAFF. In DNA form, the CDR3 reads TGCGCCAGCACGGGGGCAGGGTCCATGAACACTGAAGCTTTCTTT.